These 5 T cell receptor beta chains were all obtained from the same sample, sequenced in a study of cytomegalovirus exposure and HLA in healthy donors listed by TCRdb under 2017. Libraries came from the immunoSEQ multiplex PCR assay. A mixture of 60 forward primers for TCR Vbeta segments and 13 reverse primers for TCR Jbeta segments was used in the multiplex PCR. Sourced from immuneACCESS, this table was stored by TCRdb with only in-frame sequences that have V and J called. A share of the clones is absent; for the studies checked, an unresolved V gene accounts for under half, and the remainder has no known explanation. The sample table records roughly 80,000 clones; more than 65% of these occur just once. 9.5% to 13% of the sample is held by the ten biggest clonotypes. Specimen: PBMCs. The source is a male donor in good health and CMV-seropositive.

V and J are TRBV7-2 and TRBJ2-2; 12 bases align to TRBD1. CDR3 length: 16 residues. The trim removed 5 bases at V and 7 bases at J, leaving 8 bases unmatched. The germline CDR1 and CDR2 sequences are SGHTA and FQGNSA. CDR3 nucleotide sequence: TGTGCCAGCAGCACCCCGGGACAGGGGGCGGTCGGGGAGCTGTTTTTT. Residues: CASSTPGQGAVGELFF.

The gene calls are TRBV5-5 and TRBJ2-7, with D perhaps TRBD1 (6 bases). V dropped 0 bases and J dropped 5 bases, with 18 bases sitting between them. Germline V gene lookup returns CDR1 SGHKS and CDR2 YYEKEE (reference sequence). This CDR3 contains 16 residues. CDR3 amino acids: CASSLAGQNLGNEQYF. The CDR3 nucleotides read TGTGCCAGCAGCTTGGCCGGACAGAACCTCGGGAACGAGCAGTACTTC.

The chain has TRBV19 and TRBJ2-5, with D possibly TRBD2 on 5 matching bases. The CDR3 has 16 residues. Germline V gene lookup returns CDR1 LNHDA and CDR2 SQIVND (reference sequence). V was trimmed by 6 bases and J by 0 bases, leaving 17 bases between them. CDR3 amino acids: CASSRPRGLNQETQYF. Here the CDR3 DNA reads TGTGCCAGTAGCAGACCTCGGGGTTTGAACCAAGAGACCCAGTACTTC.

The V call is TRBV6-5, the J call TRBJ2-1; maybe TRBD2 (7 bases). Trimming took 2 bases from V and 3 from J, leaving 11 bases between them. There are 15 residues in the CDR3. The germline V gene encodes CDR1 MNHEY and CDR2 SVGAGI. CDR3 DNA sequence: TGTGCCAGCAGTTACCGGGGGGCAAGCTACAATGAGCAGTTCTTC. Its protein product is CASSYRGASYNEQFF.

V and J are TRBV11-2 and TRBJ2-5; 15 bases are shared with TRBD2. CDR1 is SGHAT and CDR2 is FQNNGV in the germline V gene. The trim removed 1 base at V and 5 bases at J, leaving 11 bases unmatched. The CDR3 sequence is 19 residues long. This chain's CDR3 is CASSLARTSGRARRETQYF. The CDR3 coding sequence is TGTGCCAGCAGCTTAGCAAGGACTAGCGGGAGGGCTCGGCGGGAGACCCAGTACTTC.